Each of the 10 T cell receptor beta chains below was sequenced from the same sample in a study of diagnostic markers for celiac disease. Each CDR3 protein gets one entry in TCRdb, which reprocessed the reads and gives no DNA. Its clone listing holds 5,500 to 7,000 distinct CDR3 sequences. The sequencing input was either unsorted cells or a sorted T cell fraction (not recorded which). Every receptor here comes from a human donor. This table probably holds off-target reads from a library built for another chain.

Measured by frequency, this clonotype is medium-sized. The chain couples TRBV15 to TRBJ2-7; TCRdb gives TRBD2 as the D gene, but with no DNA this cannot be confirmed. CDR3 length equals 17 residues. Germline V CDR1 and CDR2: LNHNV, YYDKDF (reference sequence). The CDR3 is CATSRGGDRRLSFEQYF.

This clonotype is medium-sized (0.01 to 0.1%) by frequency. The J gene is TRBJ1-6, the V gene TRBV7-7; TCRdb returns TRBD1, unconfirmable since there is no DNA. The CDR3 is made up of 14 amino acids. Germline CDR1 and CDR2: SSHAT and FNYEAQ (reference sequence). The CDR3 loop reads CASSSPGGDSPLHF.

The CDR3 here is CASSLARGGGYTF. The chain links TRBV5-6 to TRBJ1-2. Germline lookup yields CDR1 SGHDT and CDR2 YYEEEE. CDR3 length: 13 amino acids.

This clonotype shows up as medium-sized by frequency. This rearrangement joins TRBV5-5 to TRBJ2-1; TCRdb names TRBD2, which stays unverified in the absence of DNA. The CDR3 runs 15 residues. CDR1 and CDR2 from the germline V gene are SGHKS and YYEKEE (reference sequence). CDR3 sequence: CASSLTTSNYNEQFF.

Its frequency marks this clonotype as medium-sized. The CDR3 reads CASSPPYRGGYTF. This chain links TRBV7-2 with TRBJ1-2; lacking DNA, the TRBD1 call made by TCRdb goes unchecked. This CDR3 has 13 amino acids. Germline assignment: CDR1 SGHTA and CDR2 FQGNSA.

The V and J genes are TRBV28 and TRBJ2-7. This CDR3 region has 12 residues. Germline CDR1 is MDHEN and CDR2 is SYDVKM. The CDR3 here is CASSRDYYEQYF.

This rearrangement joins TRBV30 to TRBJ1-4. Per the germline V gene, CDR1 is GTSNPN and CDR2 is SVGIG (reference sequence). CDR3 length: 13 residues. The chain's CDR3 is CAWMGRPQEKLFF.

The gene calls are TRBV7-2 and TRBJ1-6. Germline CDR1 reads SGHTA; CDR2 reads FQGNSA. The CDR3 has 15 residues. CDR3 sequence: CASSLISASNSPLHF.

This clonotype ranks as medium-sized in terms of frequency. The genes are TRBV6-1 and TRBJ1-2; TCRdb's D call of TRBD1 is untestable without DNA. Germline-derived CDR1 and CDR2 are MNHNS and SASEGT. The CDR3 runs 15 residues. The CDR3 loop is CASSYSGGKSYGYTF.

The J gene is TRBJ2-3, the V gene TRBV28; TCRdb lists TRBD2, though no DNA is available to test this call. The CDR3 is 19 residues long. The germline V gene has CDR1 MDHEN and CDR2 SYDVKM. The CDR3: CASSPLSSGGAIWADTQYF.